One and the same sample provided the 11 T cell receptor beta chains below, sequenced in a study of blood T cell repertoires in COVID-19. This table comes from immunoSEQ multiplex PCR, and its TCRdb copy is limited to in-frame clones, with some not included. Altogether 140,000 or so clones are present, 88% being singletons, with the ten largest covering around 2.3%. The material sequenced was peripheral blood. The receptors come from a human donor with COVID-19, enrolled during active disease. The donor label of this sample is uncertain.

The chain recombines TRBV18 with TRBJ1-2, with a possible D match to TRBD1 (6 bases). CDR3 size: 15 residues. Germline V gene sequence: CDR1 KGHSH, CDR2 LQKENI. V was clipped by 3 bases and J by 6 bases, with 17 bases between them. CDR3: CASSPRGGGEDGYTF. Written as DNA, the CDR3 is TGTGCCAGCTCACCCCGGGGAGGGGGAGAAGATGGCTACACCTTC.

The CDR3 region is CAISEPGTGVNNEQFF. The DNA of the CDR3 is TGTGCCATCAGTGAGCCCGGGACAGGGGTAAACAATGAGCAGTTCTTC. The gene calls are TRBV10-3 and TRBJ2-1, with TRBD1 matching over 10 bases. Trimming at V came to 2 bases and at J to 5 bases, leaving 6 bases not matched to a gene. The CDR3 runs to 16 residues. Germline V gene data show CDR1 as ENHRY and CDR2 as SYGVKD.

The chain has TRBV6-5 and TRBJ2-1, with 7 bases that match TRBD1. V was pared by 6 bases and J by 0 bases, with 5 bases of the junction left unmatched. The CDR3 runs 15 residues. Germline V gene lookup returns CDR1 MNHEY and CDR2 SVGAGI. CDR3 region: CASRLQGSSYNEQFF. The CDR3 nucleotides read TGTGCCAGCAGATTACAGGGGAGCTCCTACAATGAGCAGTTCTTC.

The V and J genes are TRBV7-9 and TRBJ2-3, with 7 bases that match TRBD1. Germline lookup yields CDR1 SEHNR and CDR2 FQNEAQ (reference sequence). The CDR3 covers 14 residues. J lost 4 bases, V lost 5 bases, and 6 bases had no gene match. CDR3 in DNA: TGTGCCAGCAGCGCCCGACAGGGCGCAGATACGCAGTATTTT. Translating gives CASSARQGADTQYF.

J is TRBJ2-3 and V is TRBV29-1, with 9 bases fitting TRBD1. The germline gives CDR1 SQVTM, CDR2 ANQGSEA. V shed 4 bases, J shed 1 base, and the junction held 0 bases outside the gene matches. CDR3 length equals 13 residues. The CDR3 bases are TGCAGCGTTGGGACAGGGGGCACAGATACGCAGTATTTT. Translated: CSVGTGGTDTQYF.

The chain uses TRBV5-1 and TRBJ2-3; D is perhaps TRBD1 (6 bases). The CDR3 has 16 amino acids. CDR1 is SGHRS and CDR2 is YFSETQ in the germline V gene. V lost 5 bases and J lost 6, with 22 bases in between. The CDR3 nucleotides are TGCGCCAGCAGGCGACTCCAGGGGTTCCCTGCGGATACGCAGTATTTT. Amino acid sequence: CASRRLQGFPADTQYF.

V is TRBV18 and J is TRBJ2-7, with 7 bases fitting TRBD1. The germline CDR1 and CDR2 sequences are KGHSH and LQKENI. The CDR3 spans 14 residues. The V segment lost 3 bases and the J segment 2 bases; nucleotides outside the gene matches: 4. CDR3 coding DNA: TGTGCCAGCTCACCTACAGGGGACACCTACGAGCAGTACTTC. Translation gives CASSPTGDTYEQYF.

This chain joins TRBV2 and TRBJ1-2; D remains unclear. CDR1 and CDR2 (germline): SNHLY, FYNNEI. V lost 7 bases, J lost 6 bases, and 9 bases lay in between. This CDR3 has 11 residues. The CDR3 bases are TGTGCCAGCATGCAACTCGATGGCTACACCTTC. Translated: CASMQLDGYTF. The complete variable domain, with remaining parts taken from reference TRBV2 and TRBJ1-2, reads EPEVTQTPSHQVTQMGQEVILRCVPISNHLYFYWYRQILGQKVEFLVSFYNNEISEKSEIFDDQFSVERPDGSNFTLKIRSTKLEDSAMYFCASMQLDGYTFGSGTRLTVV.

The V gene is TRBV9, the J gene TRBJ1-1, with 7 bases fitting TRBD1. The germline gives CDR1 SGDLS, CDR2 YYNGEE. The trim removed 6 bases at V and 3 bases at J, leaving 11 bases unmatched. The CDR3 consists of 15 residues. The CDR3 DNA follows: TGTGCCAGCACCTCTAGTGGGCAGGGGGACACTGAAGCTTTCTTT. Its protein product is CASTSSGQGDTEAFF.

The chain recombines TRBV11-2 with TRBJ2-2; D might be TRBD2 (5 bases). Germline assignment: CDR1 SGHAT and CDR2 FQNNGV. Deletions cut 5 bases from V and 8 bases from J, with 15 bases between. This CDR3 has 14 amino acids. The CDR3 coding sequence is TGTGCCAGCAGCACAACCACTAGTACTGGGGAGCTGTTTTTT. Protein: CASSTTTSTGELFF. The full variable domain, with the rest looked up from reference TRBV11-2 and TRBJ2-2, is EAGVAQSPRYKIIEKRQSVAFWCNPISGHATLYWYQQILGQGPKLLIQFQNNGVVDDSQLPKDRFSAERLKGVDSTLKIQPAKLEDSAVYLCASSTTTSTGELFFGEGSRLTVL.

This chain joins TRBV27 and TRBJ1-2, with 7 bases lining up with TRBD1. Germline CDR1 reads MNHEY; CDR2 reads SMNVEV (reference sequence). The CDR3 is 14 amino acids. The ends lost 5 bases at V and 2 bases at J; junction bases unmatched: 5. CDR3 residues: CASSLGGRNYGYTF. The CDR3 DNA is TGTGCCAGCAGTCTAGGGGGCCGGAACTATGGCTACACCTTC.